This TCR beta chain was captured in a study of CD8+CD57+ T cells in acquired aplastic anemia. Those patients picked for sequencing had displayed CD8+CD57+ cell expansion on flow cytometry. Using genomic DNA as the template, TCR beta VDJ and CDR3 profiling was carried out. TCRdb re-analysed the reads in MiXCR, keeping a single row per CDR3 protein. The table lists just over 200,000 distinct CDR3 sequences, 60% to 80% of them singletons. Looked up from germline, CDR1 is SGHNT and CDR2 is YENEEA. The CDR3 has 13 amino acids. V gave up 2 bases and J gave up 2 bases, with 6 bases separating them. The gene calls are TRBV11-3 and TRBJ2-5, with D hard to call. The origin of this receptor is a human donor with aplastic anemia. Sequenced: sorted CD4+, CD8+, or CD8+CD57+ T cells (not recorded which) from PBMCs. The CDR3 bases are TGTGCCAGCAGCTTAACAGTACAAGAGACCCAGTACTTC. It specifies CASSLTVQETQYF.